The T cell receptor (beta chain) under discussion was sequenced for a study of T cell responses to AZD1222 COVID-19 vaccine. Study-level results: Spike-specific TCR breadth and depth grew following two AZD1222 doses.

Pooling of second doses given at about 4 or about 12 weeks was done. Data came from immunoSEQ multiplex PCR; TCRdb stores just in-frame clones and leaves some out. Among 160,000 or so clones, around 94% were seen once, and the ten largest hold roughly 5.6%. About this clone itself: Its specificity is not known.

Specimen: peripheral blood, collected 28 days after the second AZD1222 dose. The TCR comes from an adult who received the AZD1222 COVID-19 vaccine.

CDR3 in amino acids: CASSKTGTDEQFF. The CDR3 nucleotides are TGTGCCAGCAGCAAGACTGGGACCGACGAGCAGTTCTTC. This chain uses TRBV7-3 with TRBJ2-1; either TRBD1 or TRBD2 may fit D (5 bases each). This CDR3 contains 13 residues. The germline V gene encodes CDR1 SGHTA and CDR2 FQGTGA. The ends were cut back, 5 bases at V and 10 bases at J, with 15 bases in the middle.